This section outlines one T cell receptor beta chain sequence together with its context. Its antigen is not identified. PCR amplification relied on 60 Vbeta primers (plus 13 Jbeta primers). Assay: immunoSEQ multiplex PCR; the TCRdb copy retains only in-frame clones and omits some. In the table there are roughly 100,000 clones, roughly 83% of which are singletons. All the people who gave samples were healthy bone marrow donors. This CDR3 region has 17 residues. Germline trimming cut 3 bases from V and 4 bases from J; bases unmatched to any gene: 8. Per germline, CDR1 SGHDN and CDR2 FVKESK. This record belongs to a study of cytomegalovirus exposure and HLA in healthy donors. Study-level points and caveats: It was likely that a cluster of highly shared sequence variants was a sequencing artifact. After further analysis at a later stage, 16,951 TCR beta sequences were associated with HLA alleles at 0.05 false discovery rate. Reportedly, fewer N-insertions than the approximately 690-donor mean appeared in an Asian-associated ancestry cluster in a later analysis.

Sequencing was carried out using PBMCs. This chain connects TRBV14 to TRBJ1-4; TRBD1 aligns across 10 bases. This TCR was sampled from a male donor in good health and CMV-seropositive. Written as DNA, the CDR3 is TGTGCCAGCAGCCACCTTCGCGGGGACAGGGGTAATGAAAAACTGTTTTTT. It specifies CASSHLRGDRGNEKLFF.